This T cell receptor beta chain is drawn from a study of blood T cell repertoires in COVID-19. Turning to the study itself: T cells, B-cell-depleted T cells, or PBMCs supplied cDNA or gDNA.

Trimming removed 8 bases from V and 8 bases from J; junction bases left unmatched: 9. This CDR3 has 14 amino acids. Germline CDR1 SNHLY, CDR2 FYNNEI. Some clones are missing from TCRdb's copy, which holds only in-frame ones; the method was immunoSEQ multiplex PCR. This sample carries about 94,000 clones, over 70% of them seen once, and the ten largest clones take under 20%. The source material was peripheral blood. The receptor was derived from a human donor in a cohort sampled during active COVID-19. The chain employs TRBV2 and TRBJ1-4; 9 bases are a match to TRBD1. CDR3 region: CASRYRDRVEKLFF. DNA for the CDR3: TGTGCCAGCCGATACCGGGACAGGGTCGAAAAACTGTTTTTT.